This paragraph reports one T cell receptor (beta chain). This entry belongs to a study of technical replicates of blood from a handful of donors. The table came from immunoSEQ multiplex PCR; TCRdb's copy has only in-frame clones and leaves some out. The top ten hold 0.36% of the sample, which has 75,000 to 85,000 clones, more than 90% seen once. There are 15 residues in the CDR3. The V gene lost 6 bases and the J gene lost 3 bases, with 17 bases spanning the gap. From germline, CDR1 is LNHDA and CDR2 SQIVND (reference sequence). The genes are TRBV19 and TRBJ1-1, with a weak D call TRBD1 (6 bases). What was sequenced was T cells isolated from PBMCs. The TCR sequence derives from a human donor in good health. In DNA form, the CDR3 reads TGTGCCAGTAGGGTTTGGGGGCAGGGGTACACTGAAGCTTTCTTT. It yields the protein CASRVWGQGYTEAFF.